The 5 T cell receptor beta chains given below trace back to one sample, sequenced in a study of monozygotic twins with inflammatory bowel disease. TCRdb re-called the 5' RACE reads, yielding one record per CDR3 amino acid sequence without DNA. Found here are about 200,000 distinct CDR3 sequences; the top ten clones hold 7.5% to 8%. Material for sequencing was blood. Receptor source: a human donor with ulcerative colitis or Crohn's disease, or a healthy co-twin of an affected twin (not recorded which).

The CDR3 sequence is CASYQGGFGTQYF. The rearrangement joins TRBV7-9 to TRBJ2-3; absent DNA, TCRdb's TRBD1 call cannot be checked. Germline V gives CDR1 SEHNR, CDR2 FQNEAQ (reference sequence). This CDR3 spans 13 amino acids.

The CDR3 sequence is CAISESMSGGLYNEQFF. The gene calls are TRBV10-3 and TRBJ2-1; as DNA is missing, the TRBD2 call by TCRdb cannot be tested. Germline V gene sequence: CDR1 ENHRY, CDR2 SYGVKD. This CDR3 has 17 amino acids.

The chain joins TRBV10-3 to TRBJ2-7. In germline, CDR1 is ENHRY, CDR2 SYGVKD. The CDR3 is 12 residues long. The CDR3 sequence is CAISAPSYEQYF.

The J gene is TRBJ2-3, the V gene TRBV7-3; TCRdb indicates TRBD2, and absent DNA this call remains unverified. This CDR3 has 18 residues. Germline assignment: CDR1 SGHTA and CDR2 FQGTGA. Here the CDR3 reads CASSLTGLAGGGTDTQYF.

This chain uses TRBV5-6 with TRBJ2-3; the D call from TCRdb, TRBD2, cannot be confirmed without DNA. Germline lookup yields CDR1 SGHDT and CDR2 YYEEEE. The CDR3 totals 14 residues. CDR3 amino acids: CASSAASSGEMQYF.